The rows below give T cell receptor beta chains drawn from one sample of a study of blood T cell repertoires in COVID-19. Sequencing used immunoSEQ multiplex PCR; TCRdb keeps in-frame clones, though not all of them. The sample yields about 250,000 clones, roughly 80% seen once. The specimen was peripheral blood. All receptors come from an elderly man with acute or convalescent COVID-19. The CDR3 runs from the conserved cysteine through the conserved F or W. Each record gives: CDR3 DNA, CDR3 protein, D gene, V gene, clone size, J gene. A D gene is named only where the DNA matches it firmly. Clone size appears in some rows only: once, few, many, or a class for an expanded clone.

DNA: TGTGCCAGCAGCCCCGCGGGGACTAGCCTCGCAGATACGCAGTATTTT
CDR3: CASSPAGTSLADTQYF
D: TRBD2
V: TRBV6-2/TRBV6-3
size: -
J: TRBJ2-3

DNA: TGTGCCAGCAGCGCCGACAGGGGGCTCGGCTATGGCTACACCTTC
CDR3: CASSADRGLGYGYTF
D: TRBD1
V: TRBV2
size: -
J: TRBJ1-2

DNA: TGTGCCAGCAGCCGTCTAGCGGGGGGGAGCTCCTACGAGCAGTACTTC
CDR3: CASSRLAGGSSYEQYF
D: TRBD2
V: TRBV3-1/TRBV3-2
size: -
J: TRBJ2-7

DNA: TGTGCCAGCAGCAAAACGGGGAAGGGCTCCTACAATGAGCAGTTCTTC
CDR3: CASSKTGKGSYNEQFF
D: -
V: TRBV21-1
size: -
J: TRBJ2-1

DNA: TGCAGTGCTAGTTTCCCTAGAGCCTACGAGCAGTACTTC
CDR3: CSASFPRAYEQYF
D: -
V: TRBV20-1
size: -
J: TRBJ2-7

DNA: TGTGCCAGTAGGGCGGGTCTAGCGGAACGTCCCGGGGAGCTGTTTTTT
CDR3: CASRAGLAERPGELFF
D: TRBD2
V: TRBV19
size: -
J: TRBJ2-2

DNA: TGTGCCAGCAGCGCCGGGACTATCGGTGAGCAGTTCTTC
CDR3: CASSAGTIGEQFF
D: TRBD2
V: TRBV3-1/TRBV3-2
size: -
J: TRBJ2-1

DNA: TGTGCCAGCAGCCAGGGACTAGCGGGAGTTGAGCAGTTCTTC
CDR3: CASSQGLAGVEQFF
D: TRBD2
V: TRBV3-1/TRBV3-2
size: -
J: TRBJ2-1

DNA: TGTGCCAGTAGTAGGAAGGGGGCGGAAGCTTTCTTT
CDR3: CASSRKGAEAFF
D: TRBD1
V: TRBV19
size: -
J: TRBJ1-1

DNA: TGCACCAGCAGCCAAGAGAGTAAGAGACAGGCCCTAGTACCCAGAAGCTACGAGCAGTACTTC
CDR3: CTSSQESKRQALVPRSYEQYF
D: -
V: TRBV1
size: once
J: TRBJ2-7

DNA: TGCGCCAGCAGCTTGTTCTCACAGGGAGAGGGCTACACCTTC
CDR3: CASSLFSQGEGYTF
D: -
V: TRBV5-1
size: -
J: TRBJ1-2

DNA: TGTGCCAGCAGCTTTAATAGGTGGCGGGGGGGCGTGCAGTACTTC
CDR3: CASSFNRWRGGVQYF
D: TRBD2
V: TRBV3-1/TRBV3-2
size: -
J: TRBJ2-7

DNA: TGTGCCAGCAGTTACCAGGGCAGGGGGTATAATTCACCCCTCCACTTT
CDR3: CASSYQGRGYNSPLHF
D: TRBD1
V: TRBV6-2/TRBV6-3
size: -
J: TRBJ1-6

DNA: TGTGCCAGCCGGGGGGCCCCTAACACTGAAGCTTTCTTT
CDR3: CASRGAPNTEAFF
D: -
V: TRBV9
size: -
J: TRBJ1-1

DNA: TGTGCCAGCAGTTTAGCGGGAGGGCCAGATACGCAGTATTTT
CDR3: CASSLAGGPDTQYF
D: TRBD2
V: TRBV6-5
size: -
J: TRBJ2-3

DNA: TGTGCCAGCTCACCTCAGGAGGGGGGGACTGAAGCTTTCTTT
CDR3: CASSPQEGGTEAFF
D: -
V: TRBV18
size: -
J: TRBJ1-1

DNA: TGTGCCAGCAGGACAGGGCAGGAAAAACTGTTTTTT
CDR3: CASRTGQEKLFF
D: TRBD1
V: TRBV28
size: -
J: TRBJ1-4

DNA: TGTGCCAGTAGTCGGGAGGGAAACACCATATATTTT
CDR3: CASSREGNTIYF
D: -
V: TRBV19
size: -
J: TRBJ1-3

DNA: TGTGCCAGCACTGTAGGCGCGACAGGGGGAACTGAAGCTTTCTTT
CDR3: CASTVGATGGTEAFF
D: TRBD1
V: TRBV28
size: few
J: TRBJ1-1

DNA: TGCGCCAGCAGCCAGGCCCTTAGCACTATCACAGATACGCAGTATTTT
CDR3: CASSQALSTITDTQYF
D: -
V: TRBV4-1
size: -
J: TRBJ2-3

DNA: TGTGCCAGCAGTAGCGCCAGGGCGACTGGGGCCAACGTCCTGACTTTC
CDR3: CASSSARATGANVLTF
D: -
V: TRBV2
size: -
J: TRBJ2-6

DNA: TGTGCCAGCAGTTTGGACTGGGGTGAGCAGTACTTC
CDR3: CASSLDWGEQYF
D: -
V: TRBV28
size: -
J: TRBJ2-7